The present T cell receptor (beta chain) was sequenced within a study of T cell repertoires in cytomegalovirus infection. Whole-study context: Public TCR beta signatures were indicative of both CMV infection and a matching HLA type.

From the reads, TCRdb called clonotypes with MiXCR, one entry per CDR3 protein. The top ten hold just under 45% of the sample, which has hundreds of thousands of distinct CDR3 sequences, 42% seen once. Details on this clonotype: Its target is unknown.

Findings and limits, study-wide: Totalled public TCR beta family frequency picked out people who carried CMV plus the relevant HLA.

The germline gives CDR1 SGHRS, CDR2 YFSETQ. The germline V and J ends were trimmed by 2 bases and 1 base, with 9 bases remaining between them. The CDR3 extends over 14 amino acids. The chain has TRBV5-1 and TRBJ2-5, with a possible D match to TRBD2 (7 bases). This TCR was recovered from a human donor in good health (CMV status not recorded). Some clones in this sample may be carry-over from other donors' samples. The source material was cultured PBMCs, sampled from culture after CMV antigen stimulation. The CDR3 nucleotides read TGCGCCAGCAGCTTCCGGGGGGCCCAAGAGACCCAGTACTTC. It specifies CASSFRGAQETQYF.